The clone carrying this T cell receptor beta chain was seen just once. The antigen is unknown. Sequencing was performed with immunoSEQ multiplex PCR; in TCRdb, only in-frame clones are kept and a portion is missing. The repertoire holds approximately 100,000 clones, with roughly 92% as singletons. The data belong to a study of cytomegalovirus exposure and HLA in healthy donors. The wider study: A later analysis reported the 120 or so validation repertoires used the same platform as the roughly 700 first-cohort repertoires. Points from the study as a whole: Listed as cytomegalovirus-associated were 170 or so TCR beta chains.

Sequencing was performed on PBMCs. This clonotype was sampled from a woman aged 25 to 45 in good health and CMV-seropositive.

CDR3 amino acids: CSVERGSSSEQFF. The CDR3 bases are TGCAGCGTTGAACGCGGGAGTTCCAGTGAGCAGTTCTTC. V gene TRBV29-1 combines with J gene TRBJ2-1; TRBD2 agrees at 7 bases. The V gene's germline CDR1 is SQVTM and CDR2 ANQGSEA. The CDR3 spans 13 residues. The V segment lost 2 bases and the J segment 9 bases; nucleotides outside the gene matches: 7.